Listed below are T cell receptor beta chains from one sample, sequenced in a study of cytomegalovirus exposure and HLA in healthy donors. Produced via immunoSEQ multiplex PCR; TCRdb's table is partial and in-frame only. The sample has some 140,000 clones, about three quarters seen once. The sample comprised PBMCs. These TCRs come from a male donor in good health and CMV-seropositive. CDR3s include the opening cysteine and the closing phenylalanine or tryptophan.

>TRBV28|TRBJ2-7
CASSWSREQYF
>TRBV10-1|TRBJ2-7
CASSDGQGAFYEQYF
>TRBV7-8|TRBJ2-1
CASSLRGAYNEQFF
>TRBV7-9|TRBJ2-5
CASSPFGVQETQYF
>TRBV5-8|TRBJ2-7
CVSSLPGYEQYF
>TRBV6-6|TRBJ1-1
CASSYSRVPNTEAFF
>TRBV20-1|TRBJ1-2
CSARDNRGYTF
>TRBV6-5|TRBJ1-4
CASSYTPKGELFF
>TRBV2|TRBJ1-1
CASRGTGGGFSEAFF
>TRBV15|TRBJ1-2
CATSTGQRYGYTF
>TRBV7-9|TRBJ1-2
CASSLGDRAGDGYTF
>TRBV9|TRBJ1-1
CASSVVSGTGGFEAFF
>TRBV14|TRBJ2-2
CASSQGHASSTGELFF
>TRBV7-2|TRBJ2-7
CASSSLAGRGSYEQYF
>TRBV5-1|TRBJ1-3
CASSLAGLGGNTIYF
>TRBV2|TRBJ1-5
CASSEGSISPQHF
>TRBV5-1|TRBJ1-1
CASSLEGRGTEAFF
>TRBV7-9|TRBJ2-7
CSSSLAQGMSYEQYF
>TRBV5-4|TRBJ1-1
CASSLETGTEAFF
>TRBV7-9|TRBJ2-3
CASSLSDTQYF
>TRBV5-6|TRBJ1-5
CASSTGQGLNQPQHF
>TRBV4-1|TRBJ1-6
CASSKIWTGWNSPLHF
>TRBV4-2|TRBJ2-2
CASRAGGGAGELFF
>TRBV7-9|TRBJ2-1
CASSLRLAGFNEQFF
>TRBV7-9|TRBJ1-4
CASSTYNRLDGEKLFF
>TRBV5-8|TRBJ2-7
CASSLALAGGVEQYF
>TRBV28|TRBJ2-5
CASSPNRGGRQETQYF
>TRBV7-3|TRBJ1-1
CASSEQGNTEAFF
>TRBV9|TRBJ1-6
CASSPYSTVNSPLHF
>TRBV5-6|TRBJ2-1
CASSWDRNEQFF
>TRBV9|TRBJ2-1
CASSVVSGGNEQFF
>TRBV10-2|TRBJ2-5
CASSEYGQVGIAQYF
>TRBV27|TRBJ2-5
CASRKRGETQYF